What follows describes a single TCR beta chain. Its cognate antigen is unknown. The sample belongs to a study of cytomegalovirus exposure and HLA in healthy donors. Study-level points and caveats: Reports showed the classifier diagnosing cytomegalovirus status with high specificity and sensitivity.

In the PCR, 60 Vbeta and 13 Jbeta primers were used. Original methodology: Unique TCR beta chains numbered approximately 80 million in a later analysis, with roughly 11 million shared. Assay used: immunoSEQ multiplex PCR; TCRdb lists only in-frame clones, some missing. V and J calls plus clone size are reproduced from that table; the DNA served to infer D and trimming. The sample holds approximately 190,000 clones; 82% are singletons and the top ten take about 0.8%. Germline CDR1 MDHEN, CDR2 SYDVKM. The CDR3 length is 13 residues. V dropped 10 bases and J dropped 2; count of bases not matched to a gene: 5.

V usage is TRBV28 and J usage is TRBJ2-7; 10 bases align to TRBD2. Sequencing was performed on PBMCs. The source of this sequence is a woman aged 18-29 years in good health and CMV-seronegative. CDR3 in DNA: TGTGCCACCCGGACTAGCGGCACCTACGAGCAGTACTTC. This encodes CATRTSGTYEQYF.